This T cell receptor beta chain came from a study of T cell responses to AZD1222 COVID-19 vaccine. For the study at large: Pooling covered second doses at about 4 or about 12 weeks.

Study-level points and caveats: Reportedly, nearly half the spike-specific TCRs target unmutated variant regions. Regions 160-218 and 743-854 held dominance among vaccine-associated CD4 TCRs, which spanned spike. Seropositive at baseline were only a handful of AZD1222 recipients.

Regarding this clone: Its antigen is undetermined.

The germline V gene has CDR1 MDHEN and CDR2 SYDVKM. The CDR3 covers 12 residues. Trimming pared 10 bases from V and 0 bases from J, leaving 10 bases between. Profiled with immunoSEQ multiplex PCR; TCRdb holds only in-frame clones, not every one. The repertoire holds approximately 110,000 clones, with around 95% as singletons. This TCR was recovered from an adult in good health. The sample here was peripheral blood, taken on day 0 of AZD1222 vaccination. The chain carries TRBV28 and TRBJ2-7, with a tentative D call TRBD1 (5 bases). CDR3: CATSRGSYEQYF. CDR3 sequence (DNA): TGTGCCACCTCAAGGGGCTCCTACGAGCAGTACTTC.